Listed below are T cell receptor beta chains from one sample, sequenced in a study of blood T cells in healthy people across ages. Each CDR3 protein is one row after TCRdb ran MiXCR on the 5' RACE reads. Of hundreds of thousands of distinct CDR3 sequences listed, roughly 64% are singletons. The specimen was blood. The receptors come from a young man in good health. CDR3s include the opening cysteine and the closing phenylalanine or tryptophan. D genes are given only for firm matches. Size is omitted from some rows. Given values are once, few, many or a class for expanded clones.

clone size: NA
J gene: TRBJ2-3
D gene: NA
V gene: TRBV7-9
CDR3 DNA: TGTGCCAGCAAAGCCGATCTGACAGATACGCAGTATTTT
CDR3 protein: CASKADLTDTQYF

clone size: NA
J gene: TRBJ2-5
D gene: NA
V gene: TRBV9
CDR3 DNA: TGTGCCAGCAGCGTATCGCAACAAGAGACCCAGTACTTC
CDR3 protein: CASSVSQQETQYF

clone size: NA
J gene: TRBJ2-7
D gene: TRBD1
V gene: TRBV5-1
CDR3 DNA: TGCGCCAGCATGTCCCTACCAGGGGGCGTGTACGAGCAGTACTTC
CDR3 protein: CASMSLPGGVYEQYF

clone size: NA
J gene: TRBJ2-1
D gene: NA
V gene: TRBV5-1
CDR3 DNA: TGCGCCAGCAGTAGGGATGGAGAGTATCAGTTCTTC
CDR3 protein: CASSRDGEYQFF

clone size: few
J gene: TRBJ2-4
D gene: NA
V gene: TRBV7-2
CDR3 DNA: TGTGCCAGCAGCGGCAGGGGTCGGAACATTCAGTACTTC
CDR3 protein: CASSGRGRNIQYF

clone size: NA
J gene: TRBJ1-5
D gene: TRBD1
V gene: TRBV6-6
CDR3 DNA: TGTGCCAGCAGTTACTTGGGACAGGGAGGACATCAGCCCCAGCATTTT
CDR3 protein: CASSYLGQGGHQPQHF

clone size: NA
J gene: TRBJ2-3
D gene: TRBD1
V gene: TRBV20-1
CDR3 DNA: TGCAGTGCTAGAGATATCGGGACAGGTCGAGATACGCAGTATTTT
CDR3 protein: CSARDIGTGRDTQYF

clone size: NA
J gene: TRBJ1-2
D gene: NA
V gene: TRBV6-5
CDR3 DNA: TGTGCCAGCAGTTATTTGGGTGGCTACACCTTC
CDR3 protein: CASSYLGGYTF

clone size: NA
J gene: TRBJ1-2
D gene: TRBD1
V gene: TRBV9
CDR3 DNA: TGTGCCAGCAGCGTAGAGGACAGGGTCGGTGGCTACACCTTC
CDR3 protein: CASSVEDRVGGYTF

clone size: NA
J gene: TRBJ1-2
D gene: NA
V gene: TRBV10-3
CDR3 DNA: TGTGCCATCAGGAAGGGACAAAATGGGAACTATGGCTACACCTTC
CDR3 protein: CAIRKGQNGNYGYTF

clone size: NA
J gene: TRBJ1-4
D gene: NA
V gene: TRBV18
CDR3 DNA: TGTGCCAGCTCACCAAACGGAGGAGGTGAAAAACTGTTTTTT
CDR3 protein: CASSPNGGGEKLFF

clone size: NA
J gene: TRBJ2-1
D gene: TRBD1
V gene: TRBV12-3/TRBV12-4
CDR3 DNA: TGTGCCAACAGTCCACGGACAGGGTGGGGGGAGCAGTTCTTC
CDR3 protein: CANSPRTGWGEQFF

clone size: once
J gene: TRBJ1-2
D gene: NA
V gene: TRBV3-1
CDR3 DNA: TGTGCCAGCAGCCAAGATATCGAGGTATCCTATGGCTACACCTTC
CDR3 protein: CASSQDIEVSYGYTF

clone size: few
J gene: TRBJ2-7
D gene: NA
V gene: TRBV4-3
CDR3 DNA: TGCGCCAGCAGCCAAGATCTTAGGGGCAGGGCCTACGAGCAGTACTTC
CDR3 protein: CASSQDLRGRAYEQYF

clone size: few
J gene: TRBJ2-3
D gene: NA
V gene: TRBV3-1
CDR3 DNA: TGTGCCAGCAGCCAAGAGAGGTCGTGGTCCCATAGCACAGATACGCAGTATTTT
CDR3 protein: CASSQERSWSHSTDTQYF

clone size: NA
J gene: TRBJ1-2
D gene: NA
V gene: TRBV15
CDR3 DNA: TGTGCCACCAGCAGAGTTCGGGACACTATCTATGGCTACACCTTC
CDR3 protein: CATSRVRDTIYGYTF

clone size: once
J gene: TRBJ2-1
D gene: TRBD1
V gene: TRBV11-3
CDR3 DNA: TGTGCCAGCAGCTTAGGACAGGGTATCGATGAGCAGTTCTTC
CDR3 protein: CASSLGQGIDEQFF

clone size: NA
J gene: TRBJ2-7
D gene: NA
V gene: TRBV20-1
CDR3 DNA: TGCAGTGCTAGAGTACAGAGGAGCTCCTACGAGCAGTACTTC
CDR3 protein: CSARVQRSSYEQYF

clone size: NA
J gene: TRBJ2-7
D gene: NA
V gene: TRBV5-6
CDR3 DNA: TGTGCCAGCAGCACTAAACCGGCGGGCGAGCAGTACTTC
CDR3 protein: CASSTKPAGEQYF

clone size: NA
J gene: TRBJ2-5
D gene: NA
V gene: TRBV6-2/TRBV6-3
CDR3 DNA: TGTGCCAGCAGTGGGGGGCGGCGAACCTACGAGCGGTACTTC
CDR3 protein: CASSGGRRTYERYF

clone size: few
J gene: TRBJ2-1
D gene: NA
V gene: TRBV6-2/TRBV6-3
CDR3 DNA: TGTGCCAGCAGTTTTATGGGCCAGAATGAGCAGTTCTTC
CDR3 protein: CASSFMGQNEQFF

clone size: NA
J gene: TRBJ1-5
D gene: NA
V gene: TRBV20-1
CDR3 DNA: TGCAGTGCCGGTCGGGGGCCCGAAACCAATCAGCCCCAGCATTTT
CDR3 protein: CSAGRGPETNQPQHF

clone size: once
J gene: TRBJ1-4
D gene: TRBD1
V gene: TRBV9
CDR3 DNA: TGTGCCAGCAGCATAAGACAGGGGAGGGATGAAAAACTGTTTTTT
CDR3 protein: CASSIRQGRDEKLFF

clone size: NA
J gene: TRBJ1-2
D gene: NA
V gene: TRBV6-5
CDR3 DNA: TGTGCCAGCAGTTACTCGTTGCAGGCCCAGGGCTACACCTTC
CDR3 protein: CASSYSLQAQGYTF

clone size: NA
J gene: TRBJ2-1
D gene: NA
V gene: TRBV7-2
CDR3 DNA: TGTGCCAGCAGCCCCGGGGGCCCGTACAATGAGCAGTTCTTC
CDR3 protein: CASSPGGPYNEQFF

clone size: NA
J gene: TRBJ2-5
D gene: NA
V gene: TRBV29-1
CDR3 DNA: TGCAGCGTTGAAACGGTACTAAGGACCCAGTACTTC
CDR3 protein: CSVETVLRTQYF

clone size: once
J gene: TRBJ2-3
D gene: NA
V gene: TRBV2
CDR3 DNA: TGTGCCAGCTTGAAGGGATCTAGCACAGATACGCAGTATTTT
CDR3 protein: CASLKGSSTDTQYF

clone size: many
J gene: TRBJ2-1
D gene: TRBD2
V gene: TRBV7-2
CDR3 DNA: TGTGCCAGCAGCTTAGCGCGGGGGGCCCACAATGAGCAGTTCTTC
CDR3 protein: CASSLARGAHNEQFF

clone size: NA
J gene: TRBJ2-1
D gene: NA
V gene: TRBV7-9
CDR3 DNA: TGTGCCAGCAGTTCTAGCGTGGTACTTGTATACAATGAGCAGTTCTTC
CDR3 protein: CASSSSVVLVYNEQFF

clone size: NA
J gene: TRBJ1-1
D gene: NA
V gene: TRBV2
CDR3 DNA: TGTGCCAGCAGCTCGACAGCGACTGAAGCTTTCTTT
CDR3 protein: CASSSTATEAFF

clone size: NA
J gene: TRBJ2-1
D gene: NA
V gene: TRBV24-1
CDR3 DNA: TGTGCCACCAGTGAGGCCGGGACGATGTTCTTC
CDR3 protein: CATSEAGTMFF

clone size: few
J gene: TRBJ1-2
D gene: NA
V gene: TRBV12-3/TRBV12-4
CDR3 DNA: TGTGCCAGCAGTACAGGGATCTATGGCTACACCTTC
CDR3 protein: CASSTGIYGYTF

clone size: NA
J gene: TRBJ2-5
D gene: TRBD2
V gene: TRBV3-1
CDR3 DNA: TGTGCCAGCAGCGCACTAGCGGGGCAAGAGACCCAGTACTTC
CDR3 protein: CASSALAGQETQYF

clone size: NA
J gene: TRBJ2-5
D gene: NA
V gene: TRBV20-1
CDR3 DNA: TGCAGTGCTACGCAGGATAAAGAGACCCAGTACTTC
CDR3 protein: CSATQDKETQYF

clone size: NA
J gene: TRBJ2-1
D gene: NA
V gene: TRBV12-3/TRBV12-4
CDR3 DNA: TGTGCCAGCAGCCTATCGGGGTATGCGTTCTTC
CDR3 protein: CASSLSGYAFF

clone size: few
J gene: TRBJ2-1
D gene: TRBD2
V gene: TRBV11-1
CDR3 DNA: TGTGCCAGCAGCTTACTGCGGGGGGGGTACAATGAGCAGTTCTTC
CDR3 protein: CASSLLRGGYNEQFF

clone size: NA
J gene: TRBJ2-5
D gene: NA
V gene: TRBV20-1
CDR3 DNA: TGCAGTGCCGATAAACTAGCCGACTACCAAGAGACCCAGTACTTC
CDR3 protein: CSADKLADYQETQYF

clone size: once
J gene: TRBJ2-3
D gene: TRBD1
V gene: TRBV2
CDR3 DNA: TGTGCCAGCCGACAGGGTATCACAGATACGCAGTATTTT
CDR3 protein: CASRQGITDTQYF

clone size: once
J gene: TRBJ1-1
D gene: NA
V gene: TRBV5-1
CDR3 DNA: TGCGCCAGCAGCAAGAGAGACACTGAAGCTTTCTTT
CDR3 protein: CASSKRDTEAFF

clone size: NA
J gene: TRBJ1-1
D gene: NA
V gene: TRBV25-1
CDR3 DNA: TGTGCCAGCCGTGTCACGGGAGGCACTGAAGCTTTCTTT
CDR3 protein: CASRVTGGTEAFF

clone size: few
J gene: TRBJ2-7
D gene: TRBD2
V gene: TRBV6-5
CDR3 DNA: TGTGCCAGCAGTTACTCCTGGCGGGAGGGTCCTCCCTACGAGCAGTACTTC
CDR3 protein: CASSYSWREGPPYEQYF

clone size: once
J gene: TRBJ2-1
D gene: TRBD1
V gene: TRBV11-3
CDR3 DNA: TGTGCCAGCAGCGGCCGGGACAGTATCAATGAGCAGTTCTTC
CDR3 protein: CASSGRDSINEQFF

clone size: few
J gene: TRBJ2-5
D gene: NA
V gene: TRBV29-1
CDR3 DNA: TGCAGCGTTGAAAAGGGTAGAGGCGAGACCCAGTACTTC
CDR3 protein: CSVEKGRGETQYF

clone size: NA
J gene: TRBJ1-1
D gene: NA
V gene: TRBV7-2
CDR3 DNA: TGTGCCAGCAGCTCGTCCCCGGACACTGAAGCTTTCTTT
CDR3 protein: CASSSSPDTEAFF

clone size: once
J gene: TRBJ2-7
D gene: NA
V gene: TRBV20-1
CDR3 DNA: TGCAGTGCTAGAGGGATCATAGTAGGGTCGAGCTCCTACGAGCAGTACTTC
CDR3 protein: CSARGIIVGSSSYEQYF

clone size: few
J gene: TRBJ2-1
D gene: TRBD2
V gene: TRBV20-1
CDR3 DNA: TGCAGTGCTATCCCCGGATTCGGGACTAGCGCCAATGAGCAGTTCTTC
CDR3 protein: CSAIPGFGTSANEQFF

clone size: many
J gene: TRBJ1-6
D gene: TRBD1
V gene: TRBV4-2
CDR3 DNA: TGTGCCAGCAGCCAAGGGGACAGGCCGGCACCCCTCCACTTT
CDR3 protein: CASSQGDRPAPLHF

clone size: NA
J gene: TRBJ2-1
D gene: NA
V gene: TRBV3-1
CDR3 DNA: TGTGCCAGCAGCCAAGAGGGGGGCTCATTATATGAGCAGTTCTTC
CDR3 protein: CASSQEGGSLYEQFF

clone size: NA
J gene: TRBJ2-1
D gene: NA
V gene: TRBV6-6
CDR3 DNA: TGTGCCAGCAGTTACCCGTCCGATGAGCAGTTCTTC
CDR3 protein: CASSYPSDEQFF

clone size: NA
J gene: TRBJ2-1
D gene: TRBD1
V gene: TRBV7-9
CDR3 DNA: TGTGCCAGTCAAGCTGGGGGAGGGACAGGGTCCTATAATGAGCAGTTCTTC
CDR3 protein: CASQAGGGTGSYNEQFF

clone size: few
J gene: TRBJ2-3
D gene: NA
V gene: TRBV21-1
CDR3 DNA: TGTGCCAGCAGCAAAGTTCCAAGCGGGGGCACAGATACGCAGTATTTT
CDR3 protein: CASSKVPSGGTDTQYF

clone size: few
J gene: TRBJ2-5
D gene: NA
V gene: TRBV5-1
CDR3 DNA: TGCGCCAGCAGCTTGCTACTCTGGGGAGAGACCCAGTACTTC
CDR3 protein: CASSLLLWGETQYF

clone size: NA
J gene: TRBJ2-7
D gene: NA
V gene: TRBV4-3
CDR3 DNA: TGCGCCAGCAGCCAAGACCTGGGCGTATCCTACAATGAGCAGTACTTC
CDR3 protein: CASSQDLGVSYNEQYF

clone size: NA
J gene: TRBJ1-1
D gene: NA
V gene: TRBV5-1
CDR3 DNA: TGCGCCAGCACAGGGGCCATGAACACTGAAGCTTTCTTT
CDR3 protein: CASTGAMNTEAFF